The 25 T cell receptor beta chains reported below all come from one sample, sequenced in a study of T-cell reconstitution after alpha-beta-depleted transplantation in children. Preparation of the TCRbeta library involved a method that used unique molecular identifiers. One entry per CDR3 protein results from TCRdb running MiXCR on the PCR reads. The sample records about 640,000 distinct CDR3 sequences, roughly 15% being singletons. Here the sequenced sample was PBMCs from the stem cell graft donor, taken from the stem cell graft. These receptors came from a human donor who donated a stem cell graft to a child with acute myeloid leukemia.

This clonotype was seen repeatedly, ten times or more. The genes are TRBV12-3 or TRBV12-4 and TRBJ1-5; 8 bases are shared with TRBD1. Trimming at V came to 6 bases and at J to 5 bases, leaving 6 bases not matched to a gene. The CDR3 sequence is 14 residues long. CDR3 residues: CASRPQGVDQPQHF. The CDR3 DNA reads TGTGCCAGCAGGCCACAGGGGGTCGATCAGCCCCAGCATTTT.

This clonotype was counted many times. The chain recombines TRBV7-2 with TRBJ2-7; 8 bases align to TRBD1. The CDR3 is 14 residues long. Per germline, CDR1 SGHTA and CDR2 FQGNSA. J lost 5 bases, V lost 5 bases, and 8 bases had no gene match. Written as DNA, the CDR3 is TGTGCCAGCAGCCAAAACAGGGGGTTCGACGAGCAGTACTTC. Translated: CASSQNRGFDEQYF.

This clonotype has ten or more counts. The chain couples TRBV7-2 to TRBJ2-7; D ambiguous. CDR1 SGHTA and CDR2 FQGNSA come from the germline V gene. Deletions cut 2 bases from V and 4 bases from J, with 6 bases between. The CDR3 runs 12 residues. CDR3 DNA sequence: TGTGCCAGCAGCTTAACTTATTACGAGCAGTACTTC. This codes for CASSLTYYEQYF.

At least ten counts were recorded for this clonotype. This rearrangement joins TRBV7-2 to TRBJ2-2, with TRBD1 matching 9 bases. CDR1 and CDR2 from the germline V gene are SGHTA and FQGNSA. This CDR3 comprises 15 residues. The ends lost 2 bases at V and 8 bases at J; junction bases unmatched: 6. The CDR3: CASSLRLDRGGELFF. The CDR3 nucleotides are TGTGCCAGCAGCTTACGTCTGGACAGGGGAGGGGAGCTGTTTTTT.

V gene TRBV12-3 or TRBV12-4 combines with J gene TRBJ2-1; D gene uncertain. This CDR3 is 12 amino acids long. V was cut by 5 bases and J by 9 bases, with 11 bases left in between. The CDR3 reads CASSPRVGEQFF. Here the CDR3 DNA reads TGTGCCAGCAGTCCTCGAGTCGGTGAGCAGTTCTTC.

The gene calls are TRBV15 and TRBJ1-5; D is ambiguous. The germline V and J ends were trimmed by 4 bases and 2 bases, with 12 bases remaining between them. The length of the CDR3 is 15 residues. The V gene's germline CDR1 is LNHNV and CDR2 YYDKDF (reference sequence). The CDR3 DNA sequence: TGTGCCACCAGCACAGAGGGTATTGGCAATCAGCCCCAGCATTTT. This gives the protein CATSTEGIGNQPQHF.

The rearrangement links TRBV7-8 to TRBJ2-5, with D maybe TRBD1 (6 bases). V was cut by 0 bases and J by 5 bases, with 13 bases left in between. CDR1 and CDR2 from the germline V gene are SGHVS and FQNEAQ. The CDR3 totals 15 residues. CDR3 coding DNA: TGTGCCAGCAGCTTAGCGGGACATTCGGGGGAGACCCAGTACTTC. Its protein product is CASSLAGHSGETQYF.

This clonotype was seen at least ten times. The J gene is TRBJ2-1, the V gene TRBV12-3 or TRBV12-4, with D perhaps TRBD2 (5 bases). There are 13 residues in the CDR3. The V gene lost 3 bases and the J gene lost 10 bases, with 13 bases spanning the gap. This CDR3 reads CASSFMGVREQFF. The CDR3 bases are TGTGCCAGCAGTTTTATGGGAGTTCGGGAGCAGTTCTTC.

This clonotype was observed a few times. Written as DNA, the CDR3 is TGCGCCAGCAGCCAAGACGGCGGCGGTACAGATACGCAGTATTTT. It translates to CASSQDGGGTDTQYF. This rearrangement joins TRBV4-3 to TRBJ2-3, with no clear D. This CDR3 has 15 amino acids. In germline, CDR1 is LGHNA, CDR2 YSLEER. V was trimmed by 0 bases and J by 3 bases, leaving 10 bases between them.

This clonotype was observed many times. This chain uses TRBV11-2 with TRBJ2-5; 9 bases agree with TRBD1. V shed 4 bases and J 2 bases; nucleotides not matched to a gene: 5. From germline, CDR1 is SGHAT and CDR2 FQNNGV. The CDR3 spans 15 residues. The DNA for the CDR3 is TGTGCCAGCAGCTCCCCTGGACAGGGGCAAGAGACCCAGTACTTC. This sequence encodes CASSSPGQGQETQYF.

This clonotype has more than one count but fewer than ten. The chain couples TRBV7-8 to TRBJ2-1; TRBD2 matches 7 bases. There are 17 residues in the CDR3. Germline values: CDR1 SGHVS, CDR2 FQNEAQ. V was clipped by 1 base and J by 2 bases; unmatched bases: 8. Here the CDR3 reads CASSLGASGGTYNEQFF. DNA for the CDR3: TGTGCCAGCAGCTTAGGAGCTAGCGGAGGAACCTACAATGAGCAGTTCTTC.

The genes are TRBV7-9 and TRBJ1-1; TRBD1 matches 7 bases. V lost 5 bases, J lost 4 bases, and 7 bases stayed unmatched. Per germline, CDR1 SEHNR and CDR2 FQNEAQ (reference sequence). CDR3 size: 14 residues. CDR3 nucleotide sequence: TGTGCCAGCAGCGGGAAACAGGGGCTCACTGAAGCTTTCTTT. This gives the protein CASSGKQGLTEAFF.

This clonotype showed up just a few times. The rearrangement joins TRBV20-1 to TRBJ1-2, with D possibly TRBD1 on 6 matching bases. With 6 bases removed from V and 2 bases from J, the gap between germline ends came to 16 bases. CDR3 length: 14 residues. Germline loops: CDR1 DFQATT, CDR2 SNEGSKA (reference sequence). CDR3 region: CSASTGGANYGYTF. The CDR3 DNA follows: TGCAGTGCATCGACAGGTGGGGCGAACTATGGCTACACCTTC.

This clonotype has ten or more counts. The CDR3 DNA reads TGTGCCAGCCGCGCAGGGTGGGACACTGAAGCTTTCTTT. Residues: CASRAGWDTEAFF. The chain links TRBV6-2 or TRBV6-3 to TRBJ1-1, with D perhaps matching TRBD1 (5 bases). Germline V lookup: CDR1 MNHEY, CDR2 SVGEGT. The V end lost 8 bases, the J end lost 3 bases, and 13 bases lay between the germline ends. CDR3 length equals 13 residues.

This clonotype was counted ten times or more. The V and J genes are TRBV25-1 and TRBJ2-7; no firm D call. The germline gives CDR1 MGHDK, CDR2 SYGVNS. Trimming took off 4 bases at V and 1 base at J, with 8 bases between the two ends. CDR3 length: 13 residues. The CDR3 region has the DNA TGTGCCAGCAGTGGGAAGGGTTCCTACGAGCAGTACTTC. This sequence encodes CASSGKGSYEQYF.

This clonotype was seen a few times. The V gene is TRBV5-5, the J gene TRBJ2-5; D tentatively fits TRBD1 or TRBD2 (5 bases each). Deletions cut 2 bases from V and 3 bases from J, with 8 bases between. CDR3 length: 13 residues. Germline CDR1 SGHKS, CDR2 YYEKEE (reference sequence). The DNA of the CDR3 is TGTGCCAGCAGCTTCCAGGGAGAAGAGACCCAGTACTTC. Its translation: CASSFQGEETQYF.

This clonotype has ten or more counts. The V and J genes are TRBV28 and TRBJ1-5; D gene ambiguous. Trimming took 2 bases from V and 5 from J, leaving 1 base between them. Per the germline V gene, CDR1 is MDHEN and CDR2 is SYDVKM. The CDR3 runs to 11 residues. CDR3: CASSLHQPQHF. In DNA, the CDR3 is TGTGCCAGCAGTTTACATCAGCCCCAGCATTTT.

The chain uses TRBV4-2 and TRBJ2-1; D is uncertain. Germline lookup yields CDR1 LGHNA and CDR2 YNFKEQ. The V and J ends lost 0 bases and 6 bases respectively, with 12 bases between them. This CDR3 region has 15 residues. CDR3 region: CASSQDRSRPNEQFF. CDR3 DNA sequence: TGTGCCAGCAGCCAAGATAGGAGTAGGCCCAATGAGCAGTTCTTC.

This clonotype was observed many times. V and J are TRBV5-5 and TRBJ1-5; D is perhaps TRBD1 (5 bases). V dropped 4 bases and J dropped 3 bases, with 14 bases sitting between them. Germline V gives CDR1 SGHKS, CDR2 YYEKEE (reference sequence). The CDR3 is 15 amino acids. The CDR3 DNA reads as TGTGCCAGCAGCCGCGTAGGGGTGACCAATCAGCCCCAGCATTTT. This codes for CASSRVGVTNQPQHF.

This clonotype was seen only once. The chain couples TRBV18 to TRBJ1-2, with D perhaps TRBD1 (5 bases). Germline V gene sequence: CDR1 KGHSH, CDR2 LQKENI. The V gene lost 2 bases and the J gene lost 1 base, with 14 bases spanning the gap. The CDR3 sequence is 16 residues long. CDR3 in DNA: TGTGCCAGCTCACCAAGGAGAGGGGAGGATAACTATGGCTACACCTTC. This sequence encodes CASSPRRGEDNYGYTF.

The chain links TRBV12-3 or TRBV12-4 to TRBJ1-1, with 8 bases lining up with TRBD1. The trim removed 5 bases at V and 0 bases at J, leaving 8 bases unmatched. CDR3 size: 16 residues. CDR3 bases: TGTGCCAGCAGTGACAGGGGCTCGGTTCTGAACACTGAAGCTTTCTTT. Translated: CASSDRGSVLNTEAFF.

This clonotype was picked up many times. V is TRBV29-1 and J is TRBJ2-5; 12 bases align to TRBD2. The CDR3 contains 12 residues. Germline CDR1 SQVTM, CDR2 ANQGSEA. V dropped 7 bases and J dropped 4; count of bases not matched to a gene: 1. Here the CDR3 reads CSASGGAETQYF. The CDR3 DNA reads TGCAGCGCTAGCGGGGGGGCAGAGACCCAGTACTTC.

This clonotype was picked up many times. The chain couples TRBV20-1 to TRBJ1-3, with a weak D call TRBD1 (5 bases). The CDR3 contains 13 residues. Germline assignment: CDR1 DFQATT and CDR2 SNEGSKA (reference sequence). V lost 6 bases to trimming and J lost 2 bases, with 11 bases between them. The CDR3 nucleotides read TGCAGTGCCCTAGGAGGGGCTGGAAACACCATATATTTT. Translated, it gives CSALGGAGNTIYF.

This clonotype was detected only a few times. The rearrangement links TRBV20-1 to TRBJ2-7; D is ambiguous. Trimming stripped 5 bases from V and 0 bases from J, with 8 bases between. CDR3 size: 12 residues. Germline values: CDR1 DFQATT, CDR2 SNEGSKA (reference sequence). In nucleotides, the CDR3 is TGCAGTGCTGGCGGAATCTCCTACGAGCAGTACTTC. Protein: CSAGGISYEQYF.

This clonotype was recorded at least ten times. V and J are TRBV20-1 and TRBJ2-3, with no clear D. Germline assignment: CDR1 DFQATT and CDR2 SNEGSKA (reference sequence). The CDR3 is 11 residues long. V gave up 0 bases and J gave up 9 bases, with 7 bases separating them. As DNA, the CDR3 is TGCAGTGCTAGAGATCCCCGGACGCAGTATTTT. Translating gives CSARDPRTQYF.